The sequence of this TCR beta chain was determined in a study of blood T cells in healthy people across ages. As concerns this clonotype: Its antigen is as yet unknown.

The use of a sample-barcoded 5' primer and a J-beta primer mix characterized a second PCR of roughly 6 to 11 cycles. TCRdb passed the 5' RACE reads through MiXCR, listing each CDR3 protein once. This table has 750,000 to 950,000 distinct CDR3 sequences, approximately 53% appearing once. Overall study results and limits: It was found that TCR beta diversity correlated strongly with the percentage of naive T cells.

Healthy Russian Caucasian donors spanned ages about 6 to 100 years. Each donor supplied approximately 10 milliliters of peripheral blood. Sample: blood. The receptor comes from an elderly man in good health.

In nucleotides, the CDR3 is TGTGCCAGCAGTTACTCGCAGCCGGGCTGGGGGAACATTCAGTACTTC. Residues: CASSYSQPGWGNIQYF. The V gene is TRBV6-5, the J gene TRBJ2-4; D may correspond to TRBD1 or TRBD2 (5 bases each). The CDR3 is made up of 16 amino acids. V was pared by 0 bases and J by 7 bases, with 16 bases between. CDR1 and CDR2 from the germline V gene are MNHEY and SVGAGI.